The clone carrying this T cell receptor (beta chain) appeared many times. This sample is drawn from a study of CD8+CD57+ T cells in acquired aplastic anemia. Across the study: The DNA of sorted CD4+ and CD8+ cells averaged roughly 3 ug.

All sequencing subjects had displayed CD8+CD57+ cell expansion on flow cytometry. The CDR3 totals 17 residues. The V and J ends lost 6 bases and 4 bases, in that order; junction bases with no gene match: 19. Looked up from germline, CDR1 is DFQATT and CDR2 is SNEGSKA (reference sequence). The use of genomic DNA as template underpinned the TCR beta VDJ and CDR3 profiling. Each CDR3 protein gets one entry after TCRdb re-called the reads with MiXCR. The data hold about half a million distinct CDR3 sequences, with less than 35% observed a single time. The specimen sequenced was sorted CD4+, CD8+, or CD8+CD57+ T cells (not recorded which) from PBMCs. This chain joins TRBV20-1 and TRBJ2-7, with 9 positions matching TRBD2. This clonotype originated in a human donor with aplastic anemia. The CDR3, as DNA: TGCAGTGCGAGCCCCCGGACTAGCGAAGGAGGCTTGTACGAGCAGTACTTC. Amino acids: CSASPRTSEGGLYEQYF.